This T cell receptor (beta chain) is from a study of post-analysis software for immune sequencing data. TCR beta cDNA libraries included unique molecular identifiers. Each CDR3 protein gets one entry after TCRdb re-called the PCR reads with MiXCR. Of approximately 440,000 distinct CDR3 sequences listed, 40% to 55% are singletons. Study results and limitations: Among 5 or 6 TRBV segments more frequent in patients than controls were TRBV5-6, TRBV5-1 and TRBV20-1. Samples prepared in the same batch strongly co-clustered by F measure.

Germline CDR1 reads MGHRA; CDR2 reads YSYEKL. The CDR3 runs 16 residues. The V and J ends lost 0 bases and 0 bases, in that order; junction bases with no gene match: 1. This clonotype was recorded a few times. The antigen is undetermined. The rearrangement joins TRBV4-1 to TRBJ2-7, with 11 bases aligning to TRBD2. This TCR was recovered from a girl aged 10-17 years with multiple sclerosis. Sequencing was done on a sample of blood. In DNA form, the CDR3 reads TGCGCCAGCAGCCAAGAACTAGCGGGGGTCTCCTACGAGCAGTACTTC. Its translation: CASSQELAGVSYEQYF.